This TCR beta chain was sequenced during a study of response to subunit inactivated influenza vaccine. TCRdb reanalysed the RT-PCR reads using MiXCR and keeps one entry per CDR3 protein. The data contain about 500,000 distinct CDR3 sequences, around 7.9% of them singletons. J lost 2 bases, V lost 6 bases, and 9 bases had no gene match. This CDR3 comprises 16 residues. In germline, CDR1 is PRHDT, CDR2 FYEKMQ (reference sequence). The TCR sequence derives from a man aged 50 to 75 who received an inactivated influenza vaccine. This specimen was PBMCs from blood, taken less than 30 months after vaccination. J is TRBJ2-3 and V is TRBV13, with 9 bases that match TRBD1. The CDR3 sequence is CASSQRTGDDTDTQYF. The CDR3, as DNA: TGTGCCAGCAGTCAGAGGACAGGGGATGACACAGATACGCAGTATTTT.